The 20 T cell receptor beta chains presented below share a single source sample, sequenced in a study of blood T cells in healthy people across ages. Together with a sample-barcoded 5' primer, a J-beta primer mix was included in a second PCR lasting about 7 to 11 cycles. TCRdb analysed the 5' RACE reads with MiXCR anew, one entry per CDR3 protein. This table holds about 1.8 million distinct CDR3 sequences, roughly 52% found once. Material: blood. The receptors were gathered from a woman between 40 and 50 years old in good health.

The table lists this clonotype with a few counts. This CDR3 reads CSVKDSETQYF. The CDR3 region has the DNA TGCAGCGTTAAGGATTCGGAGACCCAGTACTTC. The V call is TRBV29-1, the J call TRBJ2-5; unclear D gene. CDR3 length: 11 residues. Trimming took 5 bases from V and 5 from J, leaving 9 bases between them. Germline CDR1 and CDR2: SQVTM and ANQGSEA.

This rearrangement joins TRBV27 to TRBJ2-2; the D is unclear. In germline, CDR1 is MNHEY, CDR2 SMNVEV (reference sequence). Deletions cut 0 bases from V and 7 bases from J, with 9 bases between. This CDR3 contains 14 residues. The CDR3 region has the DNA TGTGCCAGCAGTTTATCTTTGGTGAGCGGGGAGCTGTTTTTT. It yields the protein CASSLSLVSGELFF.

This clonotype was counted many times. The rearrangement joins TRBV20-1 to TRBJ2-5, with 9 positions matching TRBD2. The CDR3 spans 12 residues. V dropped 5 bases and J dropped 5; count of bases not matched to a gene: 3. Per germline, CDR1 DFQATT and CDR2 SNEGSKA (reference sequence). CDR3 in amino acids: CSAGTSYETQYF. Written as DNA, the CDR3 is TGCAGTGCTGGGACTAGCTATGAGACCCAGTACTTC.

The chain employs TRBV20-1 and TRBJ2-1; D is undetermined. Per germline, CDR1 DFQATT and CDR2 SNEGSKA (reference sequence). Trimming removed 2 bases from V and 10 bases from J, with 6 bases in between. The CDR3 length is 10 residues. CDR3 in amino acids: CSARSSEQFF. The CDR3 nucleotides are TGCAGTGCTAGAAGTAGCGAGCAGTTCTTC.

This clonotype was counted a single time. This sequence joins TRBV16 and TRBJ1-5; the D gene is possibly TRBD1 (5 bases). Germline loops: CDR1 KGHSY, CDR2 FQNENV. CDR3 size: 13 residues. Trimming took off 2 bases at V and 6 bases at J, with 8 bases between the two ends. CDR3: CASSQPGSQPQHF. DNA for the CDR3: TGTGCCAGCAGCCAACCAGGGAGTCAGCCCCAGCATTTT.

This clonotype was seen more than once but under ten times. The rearrangement joins TRBV7-9 to TRBJ1-2, with D hard to call. Per the germline V gene, CDR1 is SEHNR and CDR2 is FQNEAQ (reference sequence). V lost 4 bases and J lost 2, with 14 bases in between. The CDR3 runs to 15 residues. The DNA for the CDR3 is TGTGCCAGCAGCTCCCGGATCGCAGCAAACTATGGCTACACCTTC. Protein product: CASSSRIAANYGYTF.

In this sample, this clonotype turned up a few times. The CDR3 sequence: CASSYSRLDGTDTQYF. CDR3 in DNA: TGTGCCAGCAGTTACTCGAGGTTAGATGGCACAGATACGCAGTATTTT. This rearrangement joins TRBV6-6 to TRBJ2-3; no definite D call. Trimming pared 0 bases from V and 1 base from J, leaving 11 bases between. The CDR3 has 16 residues. Germline lookup yields CDR1 MNHNY and CDR2 SVGAGI (reference sequence).

V is TRBV6-2 or TRBV6-3 and J is TRBJ2-1, with a weak D call TRBD2 (6 bases). This CDR3 has 16 residues. Trimming left V 2 bases short and J 4 bases short, with 15 bases between. Germline V lookup: CDR1 MNHEY, CDR2 SVGEGT. For the CDR3, the DNA is TGTGCCAGCAGTTACATGGGGTTGGGGGGATACAATGAGCAGTTCTTC. This codes for CASSYMGLGGYNEQFF.

A few counts support this clonotype. The gene calls are TRBV27 and TRBJ1-4, with TRBD1 identical over 7 bases. Germline CDR1 and CDR2: MNHEY and SMNVEV (reference sequence). Trimming at V came to 6 bases and at J to 6 bases, leaving 4 bases not matched to a gene. The CDR3 covers 13 residues. CDR3 coding DNA: TGTGCCAGCAGAACGACAGGGTATGAAAAACTGTTTTTT. Encoded protein: CASRTTGYEKLFF.

This clonotype has a handful of counts. The gene calls are TRBV15 and TRBJ2-4; 7 nucleotides agree with TRBD1. This CDR3 region has 18 residues. Trimming took 0 bases from V and 0 from J; bases not matched to a gene: 8. Germline V gene sequence: CDR1 LNHNV, CDR2 YYDKDF (reference sequence). The CDR3 sequence: CATSRESGQIIAKNIQYF. As DNA, the CDR3 is TGTGCCACCAGCAGAGAATCGGGACAGATTATAGCCAAAAACATTCAGTACTTC.

This clonotype was observed a few times. The rearrangement links TRBV5-1 to TRBJ1-2, with TRBD1 matching 9 bases. The CDR3 totals 14 residues. Germline assignment: CDR1 SGHRS and CDR2 YFSETQ. The V gene end was trimmed by 4 bases and the J gene end by 8 bases; junction bases not matched to a gene: 9. Here the CDR3 reads CASSKGQGSGGYTF. For the CDR3, the DNA is TGCGCCAGCAGCAAGGGACAGGGTTCGGGGGGCTACACCTTC.

This clonotype has just a few counts. This chain connects TRBV20-1 to TRBJ2-5; 8 nucleotides line up with TRBD2. The DNA end is a closer match to TRBJ2-7, so the J assignment may be wrong. The germline gives CDR1 DFQATT, CDR2 SNEGSKA (reference sequence). This CDR3 region has 15 residues. The CDR3 loop is CSARGTGTRTYEQYF. The DNA of the CDR3 is TGCAGTGCTAGAGGTACCGGGACTAGAACCTACGAGCAGTACTTC.

Points on this clonotype: One end of the junction is discordant with germline, which a read error may explain. This CDR3 reads CASSPEPSTSGGTYGQYF. The CDR3 DNA reads TGCGCCAGCAGTCCTGAGCCTTCGACTAGCGGGGGGACTTACGGGCAGTACTTC. This chain links TRBV4-3 with TRBJ2-7, with 13 bases lining up with TRBD2. The CDR3 length is 18 residues. CDR1 is LGHNA, CDR2 YSLEER, per germline.

This clonotype was counted between two and nine times. The chain recombines TRBV11-2 with TRBJ2-1; 7 nucleotides align to TRBD2. This CDR3 region has 15 residues. Germline loops: CDR1 SGHAT, CDR2 FQNNGV. With V trimmed by 4 bases and J by 3 bases, 6 bases remained unmatched. The CDR3 DNA follows: TGTGCCAGCAGCTGGGGAGCGGGGATCTACAATGAGCAGTTCTTC. Translation: CASSWGAGIYNEQFF.

The chain employs TRBV3-1 and TRBJ1-2, with D hard to call. Trimming took off 0 bases at V and 4 bases at J, with 21 bases between the two ends. The CDR3 is 18 amino acids. The germline V gene has CDR1 LGHDT and CDR2 YNNKEL (reference sequence). CDR3 loop: CASSQEDLRASKSYGYTF. CDR3 DNA: TGTGCCAGCAGCCAAGAAGACCTCCGAGCATCTAAAAGCTATGGCTACACCTTC. Full variable domain (missing parts from reference TRBV3-1 and TRBJ1-2): DTAVSQTPKYLVTQMGNDKSIKCEQNLGHDTMYWYKQDSKKFLKIMFSYNNKELIINETVPNRFSPKSPDKAHLNLHINSLELGDSAVYFCASSQEDLRASKSYGYTFGSGTRLTVV.

J is TRBJ1-2 and V is TRBV3-1; D remains unclear. Germline V gene lookup returns CDR1 LGHDT and CDR2 YNNKEL (reference sequence). This CDR3 region has 18 residues. Between the trimmed V and J ends, which lost 1 base and 1 base, there was a span of 19 bases. The CDR3 DNA reads as TGTGCCAGCAGCCAAGGTATATGGGCGATAAATGTTAACTATGGCTACACCTTC. Residues: CASSQGIWAINVNYGYTF.

This clonotype was seen a few times. The genes are TRBV20-1 and TRBJ2-3, with 7 positions matching TRBD2. CDR1 is DFQATT and CDR2 is SNEGSKA in the germline V gene (reference sequence). This CDR3 comprises 14 residues. The junction had 6 bases not matched to a gene; V was cut back by 5 bases and J by 1 base. The CDR3 region has the DNA TGCAGTGCTCCAACTAGCGCCCGCACAGATACGCAGTATTTT. Protein: CSAPTSARTDTQYF.

V is TRBV6-6 and J is TRBJ1-1; 12 bases align to TRBD1. The CDR3 runs to 15 residues. Losses at the gene ends were 2 bases for V and 11 bases for J; bases not matched to a gene: 9. CDR1 and CDR2 from the germline V gene are MNHNY and SVGAGI (reference sequence). CDR3 sequence reads: CASSYPRDRGRSAFF. The CDR3 DNA follows: TGTGCCAGCAGTTACCCCCGGGACAGGGGGCGAAGCGCTTTCTTT.

This clonotype was counted only a few times. V is TRBV12-3 or TRBV12-4 and J is TRBJ2-1; 8 bases are shared with TRBD1. V lost 1 base, J lost 2 bases, and 7 bases stayed unmatched. The CDR3 loop spans 17 amino acids. Here the CDR3 DNA reads TGTGCCAGCAGTTTAGTTTCAGGGGGCAAGACCTACAATGAGCAGTTCTTC. Its protein is CASSLVSGGKTYNEQFF.

Here the CDR3 reads CASRALAGNTIYF. CDR3 sequence (DNA): TGTGCCAGCAGGGCCCTCGCTGGAAACACCATATATTTT. The V gene is TRBV12-3 or TRBV12-4, the J gene TRBJ1-3; no reliable D call. This CDR3 is built from 13 residues. V was cut by 6 bases and J by 2 bases, with 8 bases left in between.